This TCR beta chain stems from a study of blood T cells in healthy people across ages. The wider study: Capturing about one barcoded beta molecule per two T cells was achieved by template switching.

The CDR3 spans 16 residues. Per the germline V gene, CDR1 is MNHEY and CDR2 is SMNVEV (reference sequence). Trimming removed 6 bases from V and 2 bases from J, with 20 bases in between. PCR was performed a second time for roughly 6 to 12 cycles using a sample-barcoded 5' primer and a J-beta primer mix. TCRdb ran MiXCR on the 5' RACE reads and lists one entry per CDR3 protein. The table records some 1.4 million distinct CDR3 sequences, 35% to 45% of them present only once. This clonotype has only a few counts. The chain couples TRBV27 to TRBJ2-7; D is unresolved. This TCR was recovered from a young woman in good health. Sequencing was carried out using blood. CDR3 sequence reads: CASRKISGMMTYEQYF. The CDR3 DNA reads as TGTGCCAGCAGGAAGATATCAGGTATGATGACCTACGAGCAGTACTTC.